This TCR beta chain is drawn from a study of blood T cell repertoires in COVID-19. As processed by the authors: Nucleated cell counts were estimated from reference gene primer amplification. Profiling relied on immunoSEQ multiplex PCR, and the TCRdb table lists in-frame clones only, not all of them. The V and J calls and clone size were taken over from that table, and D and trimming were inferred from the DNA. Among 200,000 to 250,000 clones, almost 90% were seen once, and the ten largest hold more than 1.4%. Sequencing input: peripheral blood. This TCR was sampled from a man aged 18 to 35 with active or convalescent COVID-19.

CDR3 sequence: CASSFVRSAEAFF. As DNA, the CDR3 is TGTGCCAGCAGTTTCGTGCGATCCGCTGAAGCTTTCTTT. The rearrangement uses TRBV28 and TRBJ1-1; D gene uncertain. Germline assignment: CDR1 MDHEN and CDR2 SYDVKM. Trimming removed 3 bases from V and 6 bases from J, with 11 bases in between. The length of the CDR3 is 13 residues.